This T cell receptor beta chain was sequenced in a study of blood T cell repertoires in COVID-19. The CDR3 has 17 residues. After removal of 2 bases from V and 4 bases from J, the junction contained 11 bases not matched to a gene. The germline CDR1 and CDR2 sequences are GTSNPN and SVGIG (reference sequence). Repertoires were generated with immunoSEQ multiplex PCR, while TCRdb's copy carries only in-frame clones and drops some. The data contain approximately 150,000 clones, around 84% of them seen just once; the ten biggest clones take up 2.4%. The receptor was derived from a middle-aged man with acute COVID-19. The chain joins TRBV30 to TRBJ2-6, with 7 bases fitting TRBD1. The sequenced sample was PBMCs or T cells enriched from blood (not recorded which). The CDR3 region is CAWSLDRVSSGANVLTF. The CDR3 nucleotides are TGTGCCTGGAGTCTCGACAGGGTGAGCTCAGGGGCCAACGTCCTGACTTTC.